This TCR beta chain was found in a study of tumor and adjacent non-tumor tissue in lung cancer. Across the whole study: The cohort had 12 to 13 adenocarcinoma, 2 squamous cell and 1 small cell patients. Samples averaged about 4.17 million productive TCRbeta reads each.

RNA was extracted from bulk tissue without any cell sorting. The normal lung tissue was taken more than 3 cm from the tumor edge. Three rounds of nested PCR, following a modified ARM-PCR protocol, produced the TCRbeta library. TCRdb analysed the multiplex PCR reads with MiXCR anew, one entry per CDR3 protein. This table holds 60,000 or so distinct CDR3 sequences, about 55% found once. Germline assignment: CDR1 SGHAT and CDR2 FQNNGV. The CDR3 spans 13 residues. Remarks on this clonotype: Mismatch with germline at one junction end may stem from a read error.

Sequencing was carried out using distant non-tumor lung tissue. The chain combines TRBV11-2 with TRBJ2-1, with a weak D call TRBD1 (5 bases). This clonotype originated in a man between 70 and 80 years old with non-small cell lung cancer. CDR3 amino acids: CASSRMTDNEKFF. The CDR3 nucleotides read TGTGCCAGTAGCCGTATGACGGACAATGAGAAGTTCTTC.